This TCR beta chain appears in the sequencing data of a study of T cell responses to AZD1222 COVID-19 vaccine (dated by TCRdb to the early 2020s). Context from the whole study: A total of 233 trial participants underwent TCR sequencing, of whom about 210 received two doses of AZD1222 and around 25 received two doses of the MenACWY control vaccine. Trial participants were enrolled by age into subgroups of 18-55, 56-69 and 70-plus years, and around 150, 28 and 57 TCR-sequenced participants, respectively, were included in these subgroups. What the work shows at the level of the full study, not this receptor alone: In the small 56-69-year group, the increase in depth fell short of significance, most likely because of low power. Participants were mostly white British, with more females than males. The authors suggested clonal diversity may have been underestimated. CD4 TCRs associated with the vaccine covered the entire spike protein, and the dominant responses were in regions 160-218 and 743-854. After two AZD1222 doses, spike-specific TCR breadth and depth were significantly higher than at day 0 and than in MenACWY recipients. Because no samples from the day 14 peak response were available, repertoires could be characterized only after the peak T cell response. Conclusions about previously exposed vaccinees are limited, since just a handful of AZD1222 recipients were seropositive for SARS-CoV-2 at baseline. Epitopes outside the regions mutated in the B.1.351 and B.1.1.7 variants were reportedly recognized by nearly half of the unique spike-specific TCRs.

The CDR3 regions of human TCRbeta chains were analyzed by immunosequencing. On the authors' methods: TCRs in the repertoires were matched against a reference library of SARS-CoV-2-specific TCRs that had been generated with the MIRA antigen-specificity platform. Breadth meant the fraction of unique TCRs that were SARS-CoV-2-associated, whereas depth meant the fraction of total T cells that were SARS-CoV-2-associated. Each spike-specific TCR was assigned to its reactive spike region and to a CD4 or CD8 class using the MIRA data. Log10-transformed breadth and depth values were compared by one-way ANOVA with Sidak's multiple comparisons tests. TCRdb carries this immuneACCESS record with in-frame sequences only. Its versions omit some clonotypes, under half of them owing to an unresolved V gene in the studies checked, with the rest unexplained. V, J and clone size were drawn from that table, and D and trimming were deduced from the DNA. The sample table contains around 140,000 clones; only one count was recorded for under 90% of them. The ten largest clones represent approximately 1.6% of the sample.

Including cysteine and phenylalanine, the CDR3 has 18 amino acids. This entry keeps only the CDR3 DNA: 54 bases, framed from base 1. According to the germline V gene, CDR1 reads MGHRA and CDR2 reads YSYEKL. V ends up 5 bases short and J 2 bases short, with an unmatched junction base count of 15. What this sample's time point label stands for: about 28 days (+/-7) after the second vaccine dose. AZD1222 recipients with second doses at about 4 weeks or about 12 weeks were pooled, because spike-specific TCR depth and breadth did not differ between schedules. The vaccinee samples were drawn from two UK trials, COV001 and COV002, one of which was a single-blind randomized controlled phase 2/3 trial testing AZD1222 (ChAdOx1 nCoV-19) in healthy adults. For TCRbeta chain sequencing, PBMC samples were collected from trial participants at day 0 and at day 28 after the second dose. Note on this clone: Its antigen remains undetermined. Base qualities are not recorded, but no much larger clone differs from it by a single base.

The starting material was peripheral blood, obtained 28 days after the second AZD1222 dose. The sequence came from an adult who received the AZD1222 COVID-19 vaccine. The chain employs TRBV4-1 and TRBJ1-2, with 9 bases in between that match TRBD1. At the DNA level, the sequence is TGCGCCAGCAGCTCGGCCGGGACAGGGTTTGATCTAAACTATGGCTACACCTTC. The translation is CASSSAGTGFDLNYGYTF.